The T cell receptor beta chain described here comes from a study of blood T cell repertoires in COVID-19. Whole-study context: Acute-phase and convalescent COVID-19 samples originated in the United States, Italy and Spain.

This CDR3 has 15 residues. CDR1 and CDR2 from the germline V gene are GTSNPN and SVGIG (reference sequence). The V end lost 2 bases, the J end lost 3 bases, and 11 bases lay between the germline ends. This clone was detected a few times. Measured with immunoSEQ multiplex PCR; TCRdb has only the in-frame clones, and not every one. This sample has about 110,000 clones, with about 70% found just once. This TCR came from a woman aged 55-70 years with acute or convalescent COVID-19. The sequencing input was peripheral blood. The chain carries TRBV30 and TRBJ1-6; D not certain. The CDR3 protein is CAWSLAGNYNSPLHF. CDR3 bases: TGTGCCTGGAGTTTGGCGGGCAACTATAATTCACCCCTCCACTTT. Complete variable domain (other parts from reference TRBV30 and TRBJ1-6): SQTIHQWPATLVQPVGSPLSLECTVEGTSNPNLYWYRQAAGRGLQLLFYSVGIGQISSEVPQNLSASRPQDRQFILSSKKLLLSDSGFYLCAWSLAGNYNSPLHFGNGTRLTVT.